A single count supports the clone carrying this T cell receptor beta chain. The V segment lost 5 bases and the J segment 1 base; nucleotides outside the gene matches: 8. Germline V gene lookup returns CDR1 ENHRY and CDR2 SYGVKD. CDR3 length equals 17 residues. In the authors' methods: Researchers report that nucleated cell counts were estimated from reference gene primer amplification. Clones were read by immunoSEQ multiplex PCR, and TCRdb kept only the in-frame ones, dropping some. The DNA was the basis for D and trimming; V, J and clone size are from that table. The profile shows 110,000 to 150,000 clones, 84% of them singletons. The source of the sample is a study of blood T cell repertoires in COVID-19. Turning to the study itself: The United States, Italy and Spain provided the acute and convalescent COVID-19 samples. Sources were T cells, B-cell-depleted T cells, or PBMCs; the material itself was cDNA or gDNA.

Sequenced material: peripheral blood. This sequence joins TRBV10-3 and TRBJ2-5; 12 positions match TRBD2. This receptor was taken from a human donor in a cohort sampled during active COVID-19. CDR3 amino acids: CAISLGLAGPGQETQYF. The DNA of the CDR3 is TGTGCCATCAGTCTTGGACTAGCGGGGCCCGGCCAAGAGACCCAGTACTTC.